This T cell receptor (beta chain) was recorded in a study of T cell repertoires in cytomegalovirus infection. Across the study: Signatures in public TCR beta sequences pointed to both CMV infection and matching HLA type.

This clonotype was seen more than once but under ten times. Its cognate antigen is unknown. The trim removed 2 bases at V and 2 bases at J, leaving 6 bases unmatched. The CDR3 sequence is 16 residues long. In germline, CDR1 is MNHEY, CDR2 SVGEGT. Notes on the study in general: Clonotype analysis showed dominance of the ex vivo response by HLA-C-restricted CMV-specific TCR beta clonotypes.

MiXCR was run by TCRdb on the reads, yielding one entry per CDR3 protein. The table lists more than 650,000 distinct CDR3 sequences, approximately 40% of them singletons, with 2.5% to 3.5% in the top ten. This TCR was sampled from a human donor in good health (CMV status not recorded). Some clones in this sample may be carry-over from other donors' samples. This chain joins TRBV6-2 or TRBV6-3 and TRBJ1-5; TRBD1 matches at 7 bases. Sequenced sample: PBMCs. CDR3 bases: TGTGCCAGCAGTTACGGCAGGGGGGTTGGCAATCAGCCCCAGCATTTT. Amino acids: CASSYGRGVGNQPQHF.